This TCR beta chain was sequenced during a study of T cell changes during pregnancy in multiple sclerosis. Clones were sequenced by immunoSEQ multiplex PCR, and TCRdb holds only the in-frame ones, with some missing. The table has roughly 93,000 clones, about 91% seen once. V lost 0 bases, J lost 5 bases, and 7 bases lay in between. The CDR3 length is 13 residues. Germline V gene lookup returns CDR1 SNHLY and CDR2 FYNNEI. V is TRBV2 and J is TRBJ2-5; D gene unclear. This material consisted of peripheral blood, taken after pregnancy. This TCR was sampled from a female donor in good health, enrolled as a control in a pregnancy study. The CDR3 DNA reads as TGTGCCAGCAGTGAAGCGCAGTGGGAGACCCAGTACTTC. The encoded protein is CASSEAQWETQYF.